This is a list of T cell receptor beta chains from one sample in a study of blood T cell repertoires in COVID-19. Some clones are missing from TCRdb's copy, which holds only in-frame ones; the method was immunoSEQ multiplex PCR. Of around 370,000 clones in the sample, 85% to 90% were seen once. The sequencing sample was made of peripheral blood. The receptors were sampled from a man in his late teens or twenties with active or convalescent COVID-19. Each CDR3 is given with its conserved first and last residue. Each record gives: clone size, J gene, D gene, V gene, CDR3 DNA, CDR3 protein. D genes are given only for firm matches. Size values are once, few and many counts, or a class for expanded clones, and some rows have none.

NA,TRBJ2-5,TRBD2,TRBV24-1,TGTGCCACCAGTGATTTCACTAGCGGGGCCCGCATGACCCAGTACTTC,CATSDFTSGARMTQYF
NA,TRBJ1-1,NA,TRBV13,TGTGCCAGCAGCTTCGCACTAACCGGGGATGGGGCTTTCTTT,CASSFALTGDGAFF
NA,TRBJ1-5,TRBD1,TRBV19,TGTGCCAGTAGTACGACAGGGAGAAGCAATCAGCCCCAGCATTTT,CASSTTGRSNQPQHF
NA,TRBJ2-1,NA,TRBV2,TGTGCCAGCAACCGCGGACAGCTTTGGAATGAGCAGTTCTTC,CASNRGQLWNEQFF
NA,TRBJ1-4,NA,TRBV27,TGTGCCAGCAGTTTATCGTTTAGGCCAGGCAATGAAAAACTGTTTTTT,CASSLSFRPGNEKLFF
NA,TRBJ1-1,TRBD1,TRBV4-1,TGCGCCAGCAGCAGCCCCGGACAGGGGGCGAGGACTGAAGCTTTCTTT,CASSSPGQGARTEAFF
NA,TRBJ2-5,TRBD2,TRBV19,TGTGCCAGTAGACAACTAGCGGGAGTCCAAGAGACCCAGTACTTC,CASRQLAGVQETQYF
NA,TRBJ1-2,NA,TRBV11-2,TGTGCCAGCAGAAAAGCGGGGGGTTACTATGGCTACACCTTC,CASRKAGGYYGYTF
NA,TRBJ2-7,TRBD2,TRBV7-2,TGTGCCAGCAGCTCACGGACTAGAGCATCAAGCGAGCAGTACTTC,CASSSRTRASSEQYF
few,TRBJ1-6,NA,TRBV19,TGTGCCAGTAGTATAGATACCTCGGGAAATTCACCCCTCCACTTT,CASSIDTSGNSPLHF
once,TRBJ2-1,NA,TRBV18,TGTGCCAGCTCACCCCCGTTGCCGAGCTCCTACAATGAGCAGTTCTTC,CASSPPLPSSYNEQFF
NA,TRBJ2-5,TRBD1,TRBV7-8,TGTGCCAGCAGCGACAGGACAGGCCAAGAGACCCAGTACTTC,CASSDRTGQETQYF
NA,TRBJ2-5,TRBD1,TRBV6-5,TGTGCCAGCAGCAACCCGGGACAGGGTCGGGAGACCCAGTACTTC,CASSNPGQGRETQYF
NA,TRBJ1-2,TRBD1,TRBV28,TGTGCCAGCAGTGACGGGACAGCTAACTATGGCTACACCTTC,CASSDGTANYGYTF
few,TRBJ1-2,NA,TRBV19,TGTGCCAGTAGAATTCGGGCGGGAATCTATGGCTACACCTTC,CASRIRAGIYGYTF
NA,TRBJ1-1,TRBD1,TRBV7-9,TGTGCCAGCACGGAACAACAGGGGGCCACTGAAGCTTTCTTT,CASTEQQGATEAFF
NA,TRBJ2-1,NA,TRBV27,TGTGCCAGCAGTTCAGGTACCTCCTACAATGAGCAGTTCTTC,CASSSGTSYNEQFF
once,TRBJ1-4,NA,TRBV3-1/TRBV3-2,TGTGCCAGCAGCCCGACGGGGGGTTTTAATGAAAAACTGTTTTTT,CASSPTGGFNEKLFF
NA,TRBJ1-2,NA,TRBV4-2,TGTGCCAGCAGCCAACCTACAGCCGCTTCTGGCTACACCTTC,CASSQPTAASGYTF
NA,TRBJ2-3,NA,TRBV18,TGTGCCAGCTCACCTAGGGGTAACACAGATACGCAGTATTTT,CASSPRGNTDTQYF
NA,TRBJ1-1,NA,TRBV28,TGTGCCAGCACCCCCCGCGGGGGGACCACTGAAGCTTTCTTT,CASTPRGGTTEAFF
NA,TRBJ2-5,TRBD1,TRBV18,TGTGCCAGCTCACCACTTCTGGGACAGAGCCAAGAGACCCAGTACTTC,CASSPLLGQSQETQYF